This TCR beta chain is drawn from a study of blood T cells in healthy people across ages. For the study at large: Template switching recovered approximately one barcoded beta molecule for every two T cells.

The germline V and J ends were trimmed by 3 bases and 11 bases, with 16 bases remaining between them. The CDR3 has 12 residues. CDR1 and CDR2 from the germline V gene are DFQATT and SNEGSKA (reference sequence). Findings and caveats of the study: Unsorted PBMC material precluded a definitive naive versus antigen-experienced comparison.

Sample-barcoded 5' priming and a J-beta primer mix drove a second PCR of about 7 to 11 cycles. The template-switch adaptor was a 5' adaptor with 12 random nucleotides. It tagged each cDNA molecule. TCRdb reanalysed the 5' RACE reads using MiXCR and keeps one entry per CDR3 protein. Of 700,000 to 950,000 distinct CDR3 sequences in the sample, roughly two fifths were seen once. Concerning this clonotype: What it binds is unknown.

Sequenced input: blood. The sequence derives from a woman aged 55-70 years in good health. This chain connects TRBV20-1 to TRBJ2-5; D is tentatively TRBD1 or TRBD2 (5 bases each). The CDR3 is CSARGVNNEQYF. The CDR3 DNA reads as TGCAGTGCTAGGGGGGTAAACAATGAGCAGTACTTC.